The rows below give T cell receptor beta chains drawn from one sample of a study of siplizumab effects on memory and regulatory T cells. TCRdb's copy holds only in-frame clones and misses some; the assay was immunoSEQ multiplex PCR. This sample has some 97,000 clones, with 75% to 95% found just once. The sequenced sample was CD4+ T cells sorted from blood. All receptors come from a human donor in good health. Some clones in this sample may be carry-over from other donors' samples. The CDR3 runs from the conserved cysteine through the conserved F or W. The order of the fields is clone size, J gene, D gene, V gene, CDR3 DNA, CDR3 protein. A D gene is named only where the DNA matches it firmly. Some rows have no size entry. The others give once, few or many, or a class for an expanded clone.

NA,TRBJ2-2,NA,TRBV19,TGTGCCAGGATCGGGGACAACACCGGGGAGCTGTTTTTT,CARIGDNTGELFF
NA,TRBJ1-3,NA,TRBV28,TGTGCCAGCAGTTTATCAGGGGCCACTGGAAACACCATATATTTT,CASSLSGATGNTIYF
NA,TRBJ2-1,TRBD1,TRBV28,TGTGCCAGCAGGGGACGGGACAGGGCTGCCCATGAGCAGTTCTTC,CASRGRDRAAHEQFF
NA,TRBJ2-7,NA,TRBV11-3,TGTGCCAGCAGCTTAGAGGATGGGTACGAGCAGTACTTC,CASSLEDGYEQYF
NA,TRBJ1-2,NA,TRBV6-5,TGTGCCAGCACCTCAGGGGACTATGGCTACACCTTC,CASTSGDYGYTF
NA,TRBJ1-5,NA,TRBV19,TGTGCCAGTAGCAGCGATCAGCCCCAGCATTTT,CASSSDQPQHF
NA,TRBJ1-1,NA,TRBV5-1,TGCGCCAGCAGCCTTGGTACAGGGAGCTCGAACACTGAAGCTTTCTTT,CASSLGTGSSNTEAFF
once,TRBJ2-1,TRBD2,TRBV7-6,TGTGCCAGCAACTATTCCCTCCGGACTAGCGGGAGGTTGGGGGAGCAGTTCTTC,CASNYSLRTSGRLGEQFF
NA,TRBJ1-4,NA,TRBV6-1,TGTGCCAGCGTTCCGTTGTGGGGATCTAATGAAAAACTGTTTTTT,CASVPLWGSNEKLFF
NA,TRBJ1-2,TRBD1,TRBV30,TGTGCCTGGAGGGCCAACAGGGGAAATGGCTACACCTTC,CAWRANRGNGYTF
few,TRBJ2-3,NA,TRBV19,TGTGCCAGTAGACCGTCCCGGGTGGTAGATACGCAGTATTTT,CASRPSRVVDTQYF
NA,TRBJ1-3,NA,TRBV29-1,TGCAGCGTCTCCTCGGAGTATGGAAACACCATATATTTT,CSVSSEYGNTIYF
NA,TRBJ1-1,NA,TRBV29-1,TGCAGCGTATTTAAGGGTCTCCCTGACACTGAAGCTTTCTTT,CSVFKGLPDTEAFF
NA,TRBJ2-2,TRBD2,TRBV7-9,TGTGCCAGCAGCTTACTTAGCGGGTCTGGGGAGCTGTTTTTT,CASSLLSGSGELFF
NA,TRBJ2-7,NA,TRBV27,TGTGCCAGCGGCTACGAGCAGTACTTC,CASGYEQYF
NA,TRBJ1-4,NA,TRBV25-1,TGTGCCAGCAGTGAATACGCCAAGTCATCAGTTCGGGAAAAACTGTTTTTT,CASSEYAKSSVREKLFF
few,TRBJ1-1,NA,TRBV18,TGTGCCAGCACTCCTAAGGTGGAGAACACTGAAGCTTTCTTT,CASTPKVENTEAFF
NA,TRBJ2-1,TRBD2,TRBV7-3,TGTGCCAGCAGCCTTACACCGGGACTAGCATCCAATGAGCAGTTCTTC,CASSLTPGLASNEQFF
NA,TRBJ2-5,TRBD2,TRBV5-4,TGTGCCAGCACCAGACTAGCGGGTGGGGGAGAGACCCAGTACTTC,CASTRLAGGGETQYF
NA,TRBJ2-3,NA,TRBV6-1,TGTGCCAGCAAGAGGGACTTTGTCACAGATACGCAGTATTTT,CASKRDFVTDTQYF
NA,TRBJ1-4,NA,TRBV7-2,TGTGCCAGCAGCTTAGGGGGAGGGGAAAAACTGTTTTTT,CASSLGGGEKLFF
NA,TRBJ2-5,TRBD2,TRBV4-1,TGCGCCAGCAGCCAAGGGACTAGCCGGGGGCGTGAGACCCAGTACTTC,CASSQGTSRGRETQYF
NA,TRBJ1-1,NA,TRBV28,TGTGCCAGCAGTTCCCCGACGGGCACCCACACTGAAGCTTTCTTT,CASSSPTGTHTEAFF
NA,TRBJ2-7,NA,TRBV2,TGTGCCAGCAGTGCGACAGGTTCGCTCGAGCAGTACTTC,CASSATGSLEQYF
NA,TRBJ2-7,NA,TRBV29-1,TGCAGCGTTGATGGGGTACTAGGGCCGTACTTC,CSVDGVLGPYF
NA,TRBJ1-4,NA,TRBV5-4,TGTGCCAGCAGCCCCGACAAGTTTAATGAAAAACTGTTTTTT,CASSPDKFNEKLFF
NA,TRBJ2-3,NA,TRBV7-9,TGTGCCAGCAGCTTCCGGGAGAATACAGATACGCAGTATTTT,CASSFRENTDTQYF
NA,TRBJ2-7,NA,TRBV7-9,TGTGCCAGCAGCTTTATGGGCCAACTGGCCTACGAGCAGTACTTC,CASSFMGQLAYEQYF
NA,TRBJ2-7,NA,TRBV28,TGTGCCAGTAACAGGGACCTAGGGTGGTACTTC,CASNRDLGWYF
NA,TRBJ2-7,TRBD2,TRBV27,TGTGCCAGCAGTACGCGACTAGCGGGAGGTTACGAGCAGTACTTC,CASSTRLAGGYEQYF
NA,TRBJ2-5,NA,TRBV7-9,TGTGCCAGCAGCCCAGCGTTAGGGGGGCAGACCCAGTACTTC,CASSPALGGQTQYF
NA,TRBJ2-7,TRBD2,TRBV4-1,TGCGCCAGCAGCCAAGAACGGGCTAGCGGATCTTACGAGCAGTACTTC,CASSQERASGSYEQYF
NA,TRBJ2-2,TRBD2,TRBV11-3,TGTGCCAGCAGCTCCGCTAGTGGACTAGCGACCACGAACACCGGGGAGCTGTTTTTT,CASSSASGLATTNTGELFF
NA,TRBJ1-1,NA,TRBV7-9,TGTGCCAGCAGCTTAGGGAAAACTACTATGAACACTGAAGCTTTCTTT,CASSLGKTTMNTEAFF
few,TRBJ1-5,TRBD1,TRBV19,TGTGCCAGTAGTGCCCAGACAGGGGATCAGCCCCAGCATTTT,CASSAQTGDQPQHF
NA,TRBJ2-7,TRBD2,TRBV5-4,TGTGCCAGCAGCTTTTTTGCTAGCGGGACCTACGAGCAGTACTTC,CASSFFASGTYEQYF
NA,TRBJ2-3,TRBD1,TRBV15,TGTGCCACCAGCAGCACCGGGACAGGGTTGGGCACAGATACGCAGTATTTT,CATSSTGTGLGTDTQYF
NA,TRBJ1-1,NA,TRBV6-1,TGTGCCAGCAGTGACAGATACTCCGGGGGAGCTTTCTTT,CASSDRYSGGAFF
once,TRBJ1-4,NA,TRBV5-5,TGTGCCAGCAGCCTCATCTCGAATGAAAAACTGTTTTTT,CASSLISNEKLFF
once,TRBJ2-7,NA,TRBV6-1,TGTGCCAGCAGTCCCCGGGTAGCGTGGGAGCAGTACTTC,CASSPRVAWEQYF
NA,TRBJ1-2,NA,TRBV27,TGTGCCAGCAGTTTACAGGGCTATGGCTACACCTTC,CASSLQGYGYTF
NA,TRBJ1-3,TRBD1,TRBV28,TGTGCCAGCAGTTTGAGGACAGGAAGGTCCGGAAACACCATATATTTT,CASSLRTGRSGNTIYF
NA,TRBJ2-5,TRBD2,TRBV27,TGTGCCAGCAGTTTAATTCGGGGAGGGCCGGTAGAGACCCAGTACTTC,CASSLIRGGPVETQYF
NA,TRBJ1-5,NA,TRBV6-5,TGTGCCAGCAGAACAGGGAACAATCAGCCCCAGCATTTT,CASRTGNNQPQHF
once,TRBJ2-2,NA,TRBV6-5,TGTGCCAGCAGGAGGGGACGGGACACCGGGGAGCTGTTTTTT,CASRRGRDTGELFF
NA,TRBJ2-3,NA,TRBV6-6,TGTGCCAGCACTCCCCTAGGACGTGATACGCAGTATTTT,CASTPLGRDTQYF
NA,TRBJ2-3,TRBD2,TRBV7-2,TGTGCCAGCAGCTTAATGCTAGCGGGAGGAAAAGACACAGATACGCAGTATTTT,CASSLMLAGGKDTDTQYF
NA,TRBJ1-2,NA,TRBV30,TGTGCCTGGAGAGTTTCCGTTGGCTACACCTTC,CAWRVSVGYTF
NA,TRBJ2-7,TRBD1,TRBV28,TGTGCCAGCAGTTCTCCGGGACAGGGGGTATATCCATACTTC,CASSSPGQGVYPYF
NA,TRBJ2-3,NA,TRBV9,TGTGCCAGCAGCATCGGGATCCCGGAGACGGATACGCAGTATTTT,CASSIGIPETDTQYF
NA,TRBJ2-7,NA,TRBV19,TGTGCCAGTAGTACGGGCCAGCAAGGGGGCGAGCAGTACTTC,CASSTGQQGGEQYF
NA,TRBJ2-7,NA,TRBV27,TGTGCCAGCACCCGGGCCCTAACGCCCTACGAGCAGTACTTC,CASTRALTPYEQYF
NA,TRBJ2-7,TRBD1,TRBV29-1,TGCAGCGTTTTGACAGGGAGCGGAGAATACGAGCAGTACTTC,CSVLTGSGEYEQYF
NA,TRBJ2-1,NA,TRBV6-4,TGTGCCAGCACCATGGACCCCTCCTACAATGAGCAGTTCTTC,CASTMDPSYNEQFF